The present TCR beta chain was sequenced within a study of T cell repertoires in cytomegalovirus infection. Across the study: Peptides in the study included HLA-C-restricted and HLA-B-restricted CMV epitopes.

Via MiXCR, TCRdb re-called the reads, giving one row per CDR3 protein. This table holds some 500,000 distinct CDR3 sequences, 40% found once. This clonotype appeared a few times. Its antigen is as yet unknown. CDR1 SGHAT and CDR2 FQNNGV come from the germline V gene. This CDR3 spans 16 amino acids. The V end lost 4 bases, the J end lost 4 bases, and 19 bases lay between the germline ends. The TCR was taken from a human donor in good health (CMV status not recorded). Some clones in this sample may be carry-over from other donors' samples. V gene TRBV11-2 combines with J gene TRBJ1-2; possibly TRBD1 for D (5 bases). Sequences were derived from cultured PBMCs, sampled from culture after CMV antigen stimulation. CDR3 nucleotide sequence: TGTGCCAGCAGCTCCATAAGGGGACCCCGGGCCTATGGCTACACCTTC. The encoded protein is CASSSIRGPRAYGYTF.